The present T cell receptor (beta chain) was sequenced within a study of T cell repertoires and HLA-DP antigens. Looking at the study overall: Transduced HeLa cells presented HLA-DP to CD4+ T cells. Donor ages ranged from 18-to-29 to 60-to-69; a couple of men, one woman. DNA input averaged around 200 ng in sorted CD137+CD4+ and 1,200 ng in pre-culture CD4+.

Deep-resolution sequencing targeted 150,000 to 200,000 T cell genomes in pre-culture CD4+ samples. Clones were sequenced by immunoSEQ multiplex PCR, and TCRdb holds only the in-frame ones, with some missing. This sample yields some 110,000 clones, of which about 91% are seen a single time; under 0.35% belongs to the top ten. Germline V lookup: CDR1 LNHDA, CDR2 SQIVND (reference sequence). This CDR3 spans 14 amino acids. Unmatched junction bases numbered 0, after V lost 4 bases and J lost 1 base. Comment on this clone: Antigen specificity is unknown.

The source of this sequence is a woman under 30 in good health and CMV-seronegative. The chain carries TRBV19 and TRBJ2-3, with TRBD2 identical over 9 bases. Material: CD4+ T cells from PBMCs. The CDR3, as DNA: TGTGCCAGTAGTAGCGGGAGGGGCACAGATACGCAGTATTTT. It translates to CASSSGRGTDTQYF.